This T cell receptor (beta chain) was sequenced for a study of identifying expanded T cells in peripheral blood. General study results and limits: Clone count variance between roughly 2-week samples rose with total template count.

A note on this clone: Its antigen is currently unknown.

V lost 4 bases to trimming and J lost 5 bases, with 17 bases between them. The CDR3 runs to 15 residues. Germline V gene data show CDR1 as ENHRY and CDR2 as SYGVKD. During the collection period, no donor immune events like infections were recorded. Data came from immunoSEQ multiplex PCR; TCRdb stores just in-frame clones and leaves some out. The sample includes more than 80,000 clones, about 87% of them seen just once. The clonotype was recovered from a person aged 18 to 69 in good health. This sequence joins TRBV10-3 and TRBJ2-5, with a tentative D call TRBD2 (6 bases). The specimen was blood. CDR3 in DNA: TGTGCCATCAGTGCGCGACTAGGGGACGGGGAGACCCAGTACTTC. Protein sequence: CAISARLGDGETQYF.